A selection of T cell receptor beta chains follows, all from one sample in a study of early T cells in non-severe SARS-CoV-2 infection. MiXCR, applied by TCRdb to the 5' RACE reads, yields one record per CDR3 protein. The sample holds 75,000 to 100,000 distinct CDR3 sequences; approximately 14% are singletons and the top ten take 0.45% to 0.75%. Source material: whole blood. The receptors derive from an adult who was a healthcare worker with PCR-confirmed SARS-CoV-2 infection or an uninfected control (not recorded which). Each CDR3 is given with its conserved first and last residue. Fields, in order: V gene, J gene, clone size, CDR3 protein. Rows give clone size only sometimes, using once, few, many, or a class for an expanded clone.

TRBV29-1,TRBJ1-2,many,CSVEAPSRYGYTF
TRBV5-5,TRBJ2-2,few,CASSFRQGANTGELFF
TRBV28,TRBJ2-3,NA,CAGGGYGTDTQYF
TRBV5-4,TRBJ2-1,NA,CASSRDDEQFF
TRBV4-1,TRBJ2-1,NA,CASSQWDRLAPNEQFF
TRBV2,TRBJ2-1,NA,CAGTGTTKFEQFF
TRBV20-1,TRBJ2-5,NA,CSARDVASGKETQYF
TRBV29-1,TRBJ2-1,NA,CSVDGRGPYNEQFF
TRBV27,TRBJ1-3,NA,CASSFPNGNTIYF
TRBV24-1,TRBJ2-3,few,CATSDPPLDTQYF
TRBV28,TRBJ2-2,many,CAAEAPGGLAGVLNTGELFF
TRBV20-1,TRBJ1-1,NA,CSAHLGGFGNTEAFF
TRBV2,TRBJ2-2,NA,CASGYTSGGRTGELFF
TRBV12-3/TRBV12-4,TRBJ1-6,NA,CASSWGTGSYNSPLHF
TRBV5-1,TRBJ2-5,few,CASSRDRKETQYF
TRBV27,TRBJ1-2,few,CASSFGRGNYGYTF
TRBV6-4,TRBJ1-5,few,CASITGTGFGQPQHF
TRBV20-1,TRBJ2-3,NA,CSADGTSGGRDTQYF
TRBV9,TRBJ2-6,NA,CASSVVEAGANVLTF
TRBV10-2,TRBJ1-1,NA,CASSGRNLTEAFF
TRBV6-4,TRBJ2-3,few,CASSEGISGGSTQYF
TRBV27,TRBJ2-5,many,CASSDRDQETQYF
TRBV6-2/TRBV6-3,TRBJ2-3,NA,CASSYVPQEITDTQYF
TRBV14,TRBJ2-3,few,CASSQSLGTQYF
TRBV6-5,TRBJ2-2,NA,CASKSGGNGELFF
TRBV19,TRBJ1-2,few,CASSNHSVGNHGYTF
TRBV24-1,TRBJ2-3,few,CATSMGQGQGDTQYF
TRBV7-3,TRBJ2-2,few,CASSPRTAYTGELFF
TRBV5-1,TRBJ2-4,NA,CASSLGLGGGAKNIQYF
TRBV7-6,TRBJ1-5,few,CASSLQGAGQPQHF
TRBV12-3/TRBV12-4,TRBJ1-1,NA,CASSAGTGWTEAFF
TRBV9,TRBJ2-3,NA,CASSVEGFTTDTQYF
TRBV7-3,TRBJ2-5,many,CASSQTGLMKETQYF
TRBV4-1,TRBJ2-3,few,CASSHPRTDTQYF
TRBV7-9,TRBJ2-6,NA,CASSPVPSVSGANVLTF
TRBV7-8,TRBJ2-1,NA,CASSQAGGGHYNEQFF
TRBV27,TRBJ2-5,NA,CASKSPWTGGKETQYF
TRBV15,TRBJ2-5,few,CATGAGKTQYF
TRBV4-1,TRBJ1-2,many,CASSQTQVGYTF
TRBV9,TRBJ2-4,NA,CASSVAAGGNIQYF
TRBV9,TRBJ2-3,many,CASSGSPTGGDTQYF